The rows below give T cell receptor beta chains drawn from one sample of a study of OX40 agonist ivuxolimab in advanced cancers. Sequenced by immunoSEQ multiplex PCR; TCRdb stores in-frame clones only, minus some. The sample includes around 67,000 clones, about 85% seen only once; the top ten take 1.3%. The starting material was CD4+ or CD8+ T cells sorted from blood, obtained in a trial of the OX40 agonist ivuxolimab. The source of these receptors is an adult with an advanced solid tumor such as melanoma, head and neck, liver or kidney cancer. Each CDR3 is given with its conserved first and last residue. Fields, in order: CDR3 length, J gene, V gene, D gene, clone size, CDR3 DNA, CDR3 protein. A D gene is named only where the DNA matches it firmly. Size tells how often a clone was seen (once, few, many) or the class of an expanded clone, and some rows leave it out.

>17|TRBJ2-3|TRBV7-2|NA|NA
TGTGCCAGCAGCTTAAATCCGGGGACCTCCCGCACAGATACGCAGTATTTT
CASSLNPGTSRTDTQYF
>18|TRBJ2-7|TRBV18|TRBD2|NA
TGTGCCAGCTCACCAGGGGTAGCGGGAGGACGGGTACCCTACGAGCAGTACTTC
CASSPGVAGGRVPYEQYF
>15|TRBJ2-1|TRBV7-6|TRBD1|once
TGTGCCAGCAGCTTAGGGGCAGGGGGCTTGACTGAGCAGTTCTTC
CASSLGAGGLTEQFF
>17|TRBJ2-4|TRBV4-1|NA|NA
TGCGCCAGCAGCCAACCCCGTCGGGGGTTCCCTCAAAACATTCAGTACTTC
CASSQPRRGFPQNIQYF
>11|TRBJ1-1|TRBV11-2|NA|NA
TGTGCCAGCAGCTTTACCGTCGTAGCTTTCTTT
CASSFTVVAFF
>15|TRBJ2-5|TRBV6-4|TRBD2|NA
TGTGCCAGCAGTCTTAGCGGGGGGCGAGGAGAGACCCAGTACTTC
CASSLSGGRGETQYF
>14|TRBJ2-1|TRBV19|TRBD1|NA
TGTGCCAGTAGTACCCAAGGGACAGTTAATGAGCAGTTCTTC
CASSTQGTVNEQFF
>12|TRBJ2-7|TRBV29-1|NA|NA
TGCAGCGTTGCTTCGCGGGGCTACGAGCAGTACTTC
CSVASRGYEQYF
>14|TRBJ1-4|TRBV16|NA|NA
TGTGCCAGCAGCTTCGGGAGCACTGTTGAAAAACTGTTTTTT
CASSFGSTVEKLFF
>14|TRBJ2-3|TRBV28|NA|NA
TGTGCCAGCTACCCCCCCGGCGCGACAGATACGCAGTATTTT
CASYPPGATDTQYF
>15|TRBJ1-1|TRBV6-5|TRBD1|NA
TGTGCCAGCAGTTACCAAGGACAGGCGAACACTGAAGCTTTCTTT
CASSYQGQANTEAFF
>13|TRBJ2-5|TRBV5-1|NA|NA
TGCGCCAGCAGCTCGGCGATGGGGGAGACCCAGTACTTC
CASSSAMGETQYF
>17|TRBJ2-5|TRBV6-1|TRBD2|NA
TGTGCCAGCAGTGAAGCGGGAGGGACTAGCGGGGTCGGGACCCAGTACTTC
CASSEAGGTSGVGTQYF
>14|TRBJ1-4|TRBV28|TRBD1|NA
TGTGCCAGCAGTCTGGGACAGAGTAATGAAAAACTGTTTTTT
CASSLGQSNEKLFF
>12|TRBJ1-5|TRBV29-1|NA|NA
TGCAGCGTTGTGTCGGGCAATCAGCCCCAGCATTTT
CSVVSGNQPQHF
>14|TRBJ1-6|TRBV30|NA|NA
TGTGCCTGGACCTTTGTCCGGCGGGGATCACCCCTCCACTTT
CAWTFVRRGSPLHF
>14|TRBJ1-1|TRBV11-2|TRBD1|NA
TGTGCCAGCAGCAGACAGGGGAGGAACACTGAAGCTTTCTTT
CASSRQGRNTEAFF
>17|TRBJ2-4|TRBV10-1|NA|NA
TGCGCCAGCAGTGAGGGCCCAGGGACACTAGCCAAAAACATTCAGTACTTC
CASSEGPGTLAKNIQYF
>13|TRBJ2-7|TRBV27|NA|few
TGTGCCAGCAATTCGCAGGGGCTCTGCGAGCAGTACTTC
CASNSQGLCEQYF
>14|TRBJ2-2|TRBV11-2|NA|NA
TGTGCCAGCAGCCGCTTACGGGACACCGGGGAGCTGTTTTTT
CASSRLRDTGELFF
>17|TRBJ2-3|TRBV9|NA|NA
TGTGCCAGCAGCGCGAGTAACTGGGCGTCTAGCACAGATACGCAGTATTTT
CASSASNWASSTDTQYF
>14|TRBJ1-1|TRBV5-8|NA|NA
TGTGCCAGCAGCTTGGATGCAGCGAACACTGAAGCTTTCTTT
CASSLDAANTEAFF
>15|TRBJ1-5|TRBV28|TRBD1|NA
TGTGCCAGCAATCGTCCGGGACAGGGGGGGGAGACCCAGCATTTT
CASNRPGQGGETQHF
>14|TRBJ2-3|TRBV19|NA|NA
TGTGCCAGTAGTATGGGTGTAAACACAGATACGCAGTATTTT
CASSMGVNTDTQYF
>13|TRBJ2-2|TRBV6-5|TRBD2|NA
TGTGCCAGCCAGCGGGAGAGCACCGGGGAGCTGTTTTTT
CASQRESTGELFF
>13|TRBJ1-1|TRBV7-3|NA|NA
TGTGCCAGCAGCTTAACCAACAGCGGTGAAGCTTTCTTT
CASSLTNSGEAFF
>18|TRBJ1-1|TRBV7-2|NA|NA
TGTGCCAGCAGCTTAGTAGGTCAGGGCCCAAATAGGAACACTGAAGCTTTCTTT
CASSLVGQGPNRNTEAFF
>15|TRBJ2-3|TRBV5-6|NA|NA
TGTGCCAGCAGCCTCCTGGGGGCCTCCACAGATACGCAGTATTTT
CASSLLGASTDTQYF
>14|TRBJ1-3|TRBV19|NA|NA
TGTGCCAGTAGTTTGGCAGAATTAGGAAACACCATATATTTT
CASSLAELGNTIYF